These 27 T cell receptor beta chains originate from one sample sequenced in a study of CD8+CD57+ T cells in acquired aplastic anemia. The authors sequenced patients whose flow cytometry had shown CD8+CD57+ cell expansion. Template material for TCR beta VDJ and CDR3 profiling consisted of genomic DNA. One entry per CDR3 protein results from TCRdb running MiXCR on the reads. This sample has roughly 160,000 distinct CDR3 sequences; around 48% occur once, and the top ten carry approximately 2.8%. The specimen was sorted CD4+, CD8+, or CD8+CD57+ T cells (not recorded which) from PBMCs. The receptor set was obtained from a human donor with aplastic anemia.

This clonotype has ten or more counts. V is TRBV28 and J is TRBJ2-1; D remains unclear. Germline V gene lookup returns CDR1 MDHEN and CDR2 SYDVKM. V lost 4 bases and J 4 bases, leaving 5 bases between the germline ends. The CDR3 sequence is 12 residues long. CDR3 nucleotide sequence: TGTGCCAGCAGTTCCCAATACAATGAGCAGTTCTTC. Translated, it gives CASSSQYNEQFF.

This clonotype was detected many times. The gene calls are TRBV30 and TRBJ2-7, with TRBD1 as a possible D gene (6 bases). V was shortened by 3 bases and J by 0 bases, with 9 bases between the two germline ends. This CDR3 comprises 13 residues. The germline V gene encodes CDR1 GTSNPN and CDR2 SVGIG (reference sequence). CDR3 residues: CAWRQGSSYEQYF. The CDR3 DNA follows: TGTGCCTGGAGACAGGGAAGCTCCTACGAGCAGTACTTC.

This sequence joins TRBV9 and TRBJ2-7, with D maybe TRBD2 (5 bases). This CDR3 contains 14 residues. Trimming stripped 3 bases from V and 0 bases from J, with 10 bases between. Germline values: CDR1 SGDLS, CDR2 YYNGEE. The CDR3 loop is CASSARTSSYEQYF. CDR3 DNA: TGTGCCAGCAGCGCCCGTACTAGCTCCTACGAGCAGTACTTC.

Note on this clonotype: The missing conserved phenylalanine or tryptophan at the end of this CDR3 makes a read error likely. The chain carries TRBV12-3 or TRBV12-4 and TRBJ1-5, with D maybe TRBD1 (6 bases). The CDR3 has 14 residues. In DNA form, the CDR3 reads TGTGCCAGCAGCTTAGCGGACAGAAATCAGCCCCAGCATCTT. Translated: CASSLADRNQPQHL.

This clonotype was counted at least ten times. This chain uses TRBV29-1 with TRBJ1-2; TRBD1 matches at 10 bases. Germline V lookup: CDR1 SQVTM, CDR2 ANQGSEA. CDR3 length: 16 amino acids. V was clipped by 3 bases and J by 3 bases; unmatched bases: 10. This CDR3 is CSVEGAGTGADYGYTF. DNA for the CDR3: TGCAGCGTTGAGGGTGCAGGGACAGGGGCAGACTATGGCTACACCTTC.

This clonotype came up many times. The gene calls are TRBV7-2 and TRBJ1-5, with D possibly matching TRBD1 (5 bases). CDR1 and CDR2 from the germline V gene are SGHTA and FQGNSA. V gave up 1 base and J gave up 1 base, with 8 bases separating them. The CDR3 loop spans 15 amino acids. CDR3 nucleotides: TGTGCCAGCAGCTTAGTCCGGGACAGCAATCAGCCCCAGCATTTT. It translates to CASSLVRDSNQPQHF.

This clonotype was counted between two and nine times. The DNA of the CDR3 is TGTGCCAGTAGTCCAAGAGGAGGGGGCGAGCAGTACTTC. It translates to CASSPRGGGEQYF. The chain uses TRBV19 and TRBJ2-7; D assignment may be TRBD1 or TRBD2 (6 bases each). Trimming cost V 5 bases and J 6 bases, with 14 bases left between them. The length of the CDR3 is 13 residues. CDR1 is LNHDA and CDR2 is SQIVND in the germline V gene (reference sequence).

This clonotype has ten or more counts. The chain couples TRBV12-3 or TRBV12-4 to TRBJ2-6; 7 nucleotides agree with TRBD1. This CDR3 contains 17 residues. With 2 bases clipped from V and 0 bases from J, the junction kept 4 bases outside the gene matches. The CDR3 sequence is CASSLQGQVSGANVLTF. As DNA, the CDR3 is TGTGCCAGCAGTTTACAAGGACAGGTCTCTGGGGCCAACGTCCTGACTTTC.

This clonotype was seen only a few times. The chain has TRBV29-1 and TRBJ1-6, with a tentative D call TRBD1 (5 bases). The CDR3 spans 13 residues. CDR1 is SQVTM and CDR2 is ANQGSEA in the germline V gene. Trimming left V 7 bases short and J 7 bases short, with 14 bases between. The CDR3 spells CSDKQGYNSPLHF. The CDR3 DNA reads as TGCAGCGATAAGCAGGGTTACAATTCACCCCTCCACTTT.

Concerning this clonotype: The junction differs from germline at one of its ends, possibly a read error. The chain uses TRBV15 and TRBJ1-3; the D gene is possibly TRBD1 (5 bases). The CDR3 consists of 17 residues. The germline V gene encodes CDR1 LNHNV and CDR2 YYDKDF (reference sequence). The CDR3 DNA sequence: TGTGCCACCAGCAGAGACACGGGGCACCTCTCTAGAAACACCATATATTTT. This encodes CATSRDTGHLSRNTIYF.

In its sample, this clonotype was seen many times. The chain is built from TRBV7-9 and TRBJ2-3; no firm D call. The CDR3 spans 15 residues. Germline CDR1 SEHNR, CDR2 FQNEAQ (reference sequence). Trimming removed 0 bases at V and 1 base at J, with 8 bases between. Written as DNA, the CDR3 is TGTGCCAGCAGCTTAGCGACCAGCGGCACAGATACGCAGTATTTT. Its protein product is CASSLATSGTDTQYF.

This clonotype was counted at least ten times. J is TRBJ1-2 and V is TRBV5-4; D call uncertain. The CDR3 extends over 13 amino acids. Germline lookup yields CDR1 SGHNT and CDR2 YYREEE (reference sequence). V lost 1 base to trimming and J lost 6 bases, with 10 bases between them. CDR3 bases: TGTGCCAGCAGCTTGATGGCATCGGATGGCTACACCTTC. This codes for CASSLMASDGYTF.

Comments on this clonotype: Because it lacks the conserved phenylalanine or tryptophan at the end, this CDR3 is likely a read error. This chain links TRBV11-3 with TRBJ2-3; unclear D gene. V was cut by 8 bases and J by 1 base, with 10 bases left in between. Per the germline V gene, CDR1 is SGHNT and CDR2 is YENEEA. The CDR3 runs 13 residues. In nucleotides, the CDR3 is TGTGCCAGCGGTTCCCGGGGCACAGATACGCAGTATTGT. Translated, it gives CASGSRGTDTQYC.

This clonotype was counted many times. The rearrangement links TRBV6-1 to TRBJ2-3; D gene unclear. In germline, CDR1 is MNHNS, CDR2 SASEGT. Trimming removed 6 bases at V and 5 bases at J, with 9 bases between. The CDR3 runs 12 residues. The CDR3 DNA follows: TGTGCCAGCAGGGAGACCCTAGATACGCAGTATTTT. Its protein product is CASRETLDTQYF.

Note on this clonotype: A much larger clonotype is one base distant, so this may be a read error. This chain joins TRBV5-5 and TRBJ1-1; D is unresolved. V was pared by 4 bases and J by 10 bases, with 14 bases between. The CDR3 consists of 12 residues. Germline V lookup: CDR1 SGHKS, CDR2 YYEKEE (reference sequence). DNA of the CDR3: TGTGCCAGCAGCATATACGGAGGTGGAGCTTTCTTT. Translating it yields CASSIYGGGAFF. Full variable domain (rest looked up from reference TRBV5-5 and TRBJ1-1): DAGVTQSPTHLIKTRGQQVTLRCSPISGHKSVSWYQQVLGQGPQFIFQYYEKEERGRGNFPDRFSARQFPNYSSELNVNALLLGDSALYLCASSIYGGGAFFGQGTRLTVV.

The CDR3 reads CSASTGGHTEAFF. The CDR3 bases are TGCAGTGCTAGTACAGGGGGGCACACTGAAGCTTTCTTT. This chain joins TRBV20-1 and TRBJ1-1, with 8 bases matching TRBD1. Germline lookup yields CDR1 DFQATT and CDR2 SNEGSKA (reference sequence). V was pared by 3 bases and J by 3 bases, with 3 bases of the junction left unmatched. The CDR3 contains 13 residues.

This clonotype was observed a handful of times. The rearrangement uses TRBV10-3 and TRBJ1-1; D is uncertain. The CDR3 is 14 residues long. Trimming removed 6 bases from V and 3 bases from J, with 14 bases in between. Germline V gene data show CDR1 as ENHRY and CDR2 as SYGVKD. The CDR3 DNA reads as TGTGCCATCAGAGTTGGAGGGAGCGACACTGAAGCTTTCTTT. Its protein product is CAIRVGGSDTEAFF.

This chain joins TRBV20-1 and TRBJ2-1; the D gene is possibly TRBD1 (7 bases). Germline V gives CDR1 DFQATT, CDR2 SNEGSKA (reference sequence). CDR3 length: 15 residues. V lost 1 base and J lost 0, with 10 bases in between. Here the CDR3 DNA reads TGCAGTGCTAGAGGACAGGGAGGCTCCTACAATGAGCAGTTCTTC. Residues: CSARGQGGSYNEQFF.

This clonotype showed up just a few times. A much more abundant neighbour one base away suggests this may be a read error. The J gene is TRBJ2-7, the V gene TRBV6-7; D might be TRBD1 or TRBD2, each matching 7 bases. TRBV6-7 is labeled an ORF, and its function is uncertain. This CDR3 comprises 15 residues. The V end lost 11 bases, the J end lost 3 bases, and 23 bases lay between the germline ends. The CDR3 protein is CAGEGARKLDYEQYF. In nucleotides, the CDR3 is TGTGCCGGGGAGGGGGCACGGAAGCTCGACTACGAGCAGTACTTC.

A note on this clonotype: Sequence at one end of the junction differs from germline and may be a read error. The CDR3 is CASSVSGTYYDQYF. Here the CDR3 DNA reads TGTGCCAGCAGCGTTAGCGGGACTTACTACGATCAGTACTTC. The chain combines TRBV2 with TRBJ2-7; the match to TRBD2 covers 8 bases. The V gene's germline CDR1 is SNHLY and CDR2 FYNNEI. This CDR3 contains 14 residues.

In this sample, this clonotype turned up many times. The rearrangement joins TRBV20-1 to TRBJ1-1, with D uncertain. Per germline, CDR1 DFQATT and CDR2 SNEGSKA (reference sequence). The CDR3 runs 15 residues. With 0 bases removed from V and 1 base from J, the gap between germline ends came to 12 bases. The CDR3: CSARDGYRQNTEAFF. The CDR3 DNA sequence: TGCAGTGCTAGAGATGGGTACAGACAGAACACTGAAGCTTTCTTT.

The CDR3 is CASSLGTLMNTEAFF. The CDR3 DNA is TGTGCCAGCAGCTTAGGAACCCTCATGAACACTGAAGCTTTCTTT. The chain joins TRBV11-2 to TRBJ1-1; D gene ambiguous. Germline CDR1 and CDR2: SGHAT and FQNNGV. V lost 1 base and J 0 bases, leaving 9 bases between the germline ends. The CDR3 covers 15 residues.

Ten or more counts support this clonotype. The V and J genes are TRBV9 and TRBJ2-1; 7 positions agree with TRBD1. J lost 7 bases, V lost 3 bases, and 10 bases had no gene match. CDR1 SGDLS and CDR2 YYNGEE come from the germline V gene. The CDR3 runs 15 residues. CDR3 sequence reads: CASSGDDRAGNEQFF. The DNA of the CDR3 is TGTGCCAGCAGCGGGGATGACAGGGCCGGGAATGAGCAGTTCTTC. The full variable domain, completed using reference TRBV9 and TRBJ2-1, is DSGVTQTPKHLITATGQRVTLRCSPRSGDLSVYWYQQSLDQGLQFLIQYYNGEERAKGNILERFSAQQFPDLHSELNLSSLELGDSALYFCASSGDDRAGNEQFFGPGTRLTVL.

This clonotype was counted ten times or more. The chain employs TRBV24-1 and TRBJ2-1; possible D gene TRBD2, 6 bases. Trimming pared 5 bases from V and 8 bases from J, leaving 12 bases between. Germline CDR1 KGHDR, CDR2 SFDVKD. The CDR3 is made up of 13 amino acids. The CDR3 DNA sequence: TGTGCCACCAGTGCCCGGAGGGGCGATGAGCAGTTCTTC. Translation: CATSARRGDEQFF.

In its sample, this clonotype was seen a few times. This sequence joins TRBV25-1 and TRBJ2-2, with TRBD2 matching over 12 bases. This CDR3 comprises 15 residues. J was trimmed by 6 bases and V by 6 bases; bases with no gene match: 5. Germline V gene lookup returns CDR1 MGHDK and CDR2 SYGVNS. CDR3 residues: CASSPSGRGAGELFF. For the CDR3, the DNA is TGTGCCAGCAGCCCTAGCGGGAGGGGGGCCGGGGAGCTGTTTTTT.

This clonotype was counted only a few times. The chain carries TRBV20-1 and TRBJ2-7; no clear D gene. The CDR3 totals 13 residues. Germline V gene lookup returns CDR1 DFQATT and CDR2 SNEGSKA (reference sequence). V was clipped by 0 bases and J by 0 bases, with 6 bases between them. In DNA form, the CDR3 reads TGCAGTGCTAGAGACCCTGACTCCTACGAGCAGTACTTC. Translation: CSARDPDSYEQYF.

The chain has TRBV25-1 and TRBJ2-5, with D maybe TRBD1 (5 bases). This CDR3 spans 15 amino acids. Germline CDR1 MGHDK, CDR2 SYGVNS. The V gene lost 2 bases and the J gene lost 5 bases, with 15 bases spanning the gap. The CDR3 loop is CASSEQGSFGETQYF. The CDR3 DNA reads as TGTGCCAGCAGTGAACAGGGATCCTTCGGCGAGACCCAGTACTTC.